The source of this T cell receptor (beta chain) is a study of blood T cell repertoires in COVID-19. The overall study: Italy, Spain and the United States were the sources of the convalescent and acute COVID-19 samples. PBMCs, B-cell-depleted T cells, or T cells were the source of the cDNA or gDNA that made up the material.

This clone came up a few times. Authors' analysis steps: Quantification of nucleated cells was approximated via reference gene primer amplification. The assay was immunoSEQ multiplex PCR, and TCRdb's table has in-frame clones only and misses some. The V and J calls and clone size were taken over from that table, and D and trimming were inferred from the DNA. The profile shows over 300,000 clones, approximately 88% of them singletons. This CDR3 spans 15 amino acids. In germline, CDR1 is ENHRY, CDR2 SYGVKD. The V and J ends lost 8 bases and 5 bases, in that order; junction bases with no gene match: 14. The sequenced sample was peripheral blood. The source is a man between 18 and 29 years old who had recovered from COVID-19. V is TRBV10-3 and J is TRBJ1-2; 7 nucleotides line up with TRBD1. CDR3 DNA: TGTGCCATCCAAACTGGGGGGACAGAGCTATATGGCTACACCTTC. It yields the protein CAIQTGGTELYGYTF.